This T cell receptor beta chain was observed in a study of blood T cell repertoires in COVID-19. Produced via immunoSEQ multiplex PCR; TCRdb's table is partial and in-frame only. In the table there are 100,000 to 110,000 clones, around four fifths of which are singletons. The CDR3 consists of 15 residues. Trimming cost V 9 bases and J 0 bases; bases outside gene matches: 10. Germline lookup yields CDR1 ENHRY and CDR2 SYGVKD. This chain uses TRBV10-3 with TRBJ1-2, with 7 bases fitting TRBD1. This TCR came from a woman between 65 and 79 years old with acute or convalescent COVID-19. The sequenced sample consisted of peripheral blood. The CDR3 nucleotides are TGTGCCATACATACAGGGGCCTTAACTAACTATGGCTACACCTTC. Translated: CAIHTGALTNYGYTF.